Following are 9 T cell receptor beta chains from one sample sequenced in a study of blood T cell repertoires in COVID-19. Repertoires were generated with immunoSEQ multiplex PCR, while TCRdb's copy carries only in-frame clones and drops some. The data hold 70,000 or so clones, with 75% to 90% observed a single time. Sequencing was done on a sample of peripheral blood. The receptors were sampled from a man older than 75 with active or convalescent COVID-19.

The CDR3 DNA is TGCGCCAGCAGCCAAGGCATTGGGGCTGCCCAAGAGACCCAGTACTTC. Its protein product is CASSQGIGAAQETQYF. The chain has TRBV4-1 and TRBJ2-5; a weak D match, TRBD1 (5 bases). Germline V gene data show CDR1 as MGHRA and CDR2 as YSYEKL. The CDR3 runs to 16 residues. Between the trimmed V and J ends, which lost 1 base and 1 base, there was a span of 13 bases.

CDR3 nucleotide sequence: TGCAGTGCTAGTCTGGTGGCTAGCGGGAGTACCGGGGAGCTGTTTTTT. This encodes CSASLVASGSTGELFF. The chain carries TRBV20-1 and TRBJ2-2; 10 bases line up with TRBD2. The V gene end was trimmed by 3 bases and the J gene end by 5 bases; junction bases not matched to a gene: 9. CDR3 length: 16 amino acids. Per the germline V gene, CDR1 is DFQATT and CDR2 is SNEGSKA (reference sequence).

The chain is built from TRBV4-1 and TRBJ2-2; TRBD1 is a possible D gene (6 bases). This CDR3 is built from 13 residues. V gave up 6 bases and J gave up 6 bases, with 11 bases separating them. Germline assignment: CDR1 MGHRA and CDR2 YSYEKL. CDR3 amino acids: CASSRDKSGELFF. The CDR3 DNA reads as TGCGCCAGCAGTCGGGACAAATCCGGGGAGCTGTTTTTT.

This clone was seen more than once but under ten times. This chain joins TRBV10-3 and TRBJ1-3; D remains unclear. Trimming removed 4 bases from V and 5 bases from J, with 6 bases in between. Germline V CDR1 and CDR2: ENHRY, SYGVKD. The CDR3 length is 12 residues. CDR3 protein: CAISAVRNTIYF. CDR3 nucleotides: TGTGCCATCAGTGCCGTAAGAAACACCATATATTTT.

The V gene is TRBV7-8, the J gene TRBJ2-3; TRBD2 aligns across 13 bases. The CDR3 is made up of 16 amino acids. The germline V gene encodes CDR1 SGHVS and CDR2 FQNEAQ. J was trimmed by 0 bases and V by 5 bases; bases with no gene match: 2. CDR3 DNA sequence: TGTGCCAGCAGCCCACTAGCGGGAGGGAGCACAGATACGCAGTATTTT. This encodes CASSPLAGGSTDTQYF.

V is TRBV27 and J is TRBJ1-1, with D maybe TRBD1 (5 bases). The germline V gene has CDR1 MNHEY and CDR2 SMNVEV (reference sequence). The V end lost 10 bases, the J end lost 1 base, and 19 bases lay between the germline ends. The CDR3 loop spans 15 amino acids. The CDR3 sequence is CATLPVGLSNTEAFF. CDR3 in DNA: TGTGCCACCCTCCCTGTGGGACTTTCGAACACTGAAGCTTTCTTT.

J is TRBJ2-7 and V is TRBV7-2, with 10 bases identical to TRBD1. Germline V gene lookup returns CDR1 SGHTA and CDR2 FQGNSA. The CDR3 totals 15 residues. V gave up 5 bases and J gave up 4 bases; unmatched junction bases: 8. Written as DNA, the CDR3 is TGTGCCAGCAGCGCCCGGGACAGGGGACCATACGAGCAGTACTTC. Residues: CASSARDRGPYEQYF.

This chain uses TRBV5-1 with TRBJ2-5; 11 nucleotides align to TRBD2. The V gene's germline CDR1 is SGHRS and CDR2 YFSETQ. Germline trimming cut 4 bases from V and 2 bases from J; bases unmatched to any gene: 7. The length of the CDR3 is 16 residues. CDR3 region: CASSLNPSGGQETQYF. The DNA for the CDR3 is TGCGCCAGCAGCCTAAACCCTAGCGGGGGGCAAGAGACCCAGTACTTC.

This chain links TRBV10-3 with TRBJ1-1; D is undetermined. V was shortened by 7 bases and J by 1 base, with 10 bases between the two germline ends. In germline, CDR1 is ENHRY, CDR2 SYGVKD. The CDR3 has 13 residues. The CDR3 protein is CAITQDTNTEAFF. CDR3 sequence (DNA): TGTGCCATCACGCAGGATACGAACACTGAAGCTTTCTTT.